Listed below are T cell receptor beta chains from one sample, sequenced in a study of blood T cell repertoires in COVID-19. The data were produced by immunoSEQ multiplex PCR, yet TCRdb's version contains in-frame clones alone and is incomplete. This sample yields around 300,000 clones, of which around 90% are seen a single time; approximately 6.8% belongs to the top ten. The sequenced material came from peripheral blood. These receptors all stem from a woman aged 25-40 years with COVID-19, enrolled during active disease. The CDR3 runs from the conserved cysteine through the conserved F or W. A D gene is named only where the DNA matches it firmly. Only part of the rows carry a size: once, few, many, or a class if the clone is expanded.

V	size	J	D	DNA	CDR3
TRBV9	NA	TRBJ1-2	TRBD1	TGTGCCAGCAGTGCCACAGGGGCCCCGAGAGGCTACACCTTC	CASSATGAPRGYTF
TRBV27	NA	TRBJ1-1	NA	TGTGCCAGCAGTTCTCAGGGAAACACTGAAGCTTTCTTT	CASSSQGNTEAFF
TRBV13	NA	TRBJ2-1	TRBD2	TGTGCCAGCAGCTCAGCGGGAGGATCCTACAATGAGCAGTTCTTC	CASSSAGGSYNEQFF
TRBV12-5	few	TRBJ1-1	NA	TGTGCTAGTGGTTTGTCGGTGATTAACACTGAAGCTTTCTTT	CASGLSVINTEAFF
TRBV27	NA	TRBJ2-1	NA	TGTGCCAGCAGTTGGGGGGGCCCCCTCAATCAGCAGTTCTTC	CASSWGGPLNQQFF
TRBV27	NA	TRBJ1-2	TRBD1	TGTGCCAGCAGTTCACCGACAGGGGTAGCTGGCTACACCTTC	CASSSPTGVAGYTF
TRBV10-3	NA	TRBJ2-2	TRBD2	TGTGCCATCAGTGACCCAGCGGGAGCGAACACCGGGGAGCTGTTTTTT	CAISDPAGANTGELFF
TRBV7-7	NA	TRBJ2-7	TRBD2	TGTGCTAGCAGCTTAAAAGCGGGAGTGGCCGAGCAGTACTTC	CASSLKAGVAEQYF
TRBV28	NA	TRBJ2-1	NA	TGTGCCAGCAGTTATAACTATGAGCAGTTCTTC	CASSYNYEQFF
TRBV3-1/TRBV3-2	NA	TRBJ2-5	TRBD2	TGTGCCAGCAGCCAAGGGGTAGCGGGACAAGAGACCCAGTACTTC	CASSQGVAGQETQYF
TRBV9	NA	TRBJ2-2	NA	TGTGCCAGCAGCGTAGAATGGGGGGTGAACACCGGGGAGCTGTTTTTT	CASSVEWGVNTGELFF
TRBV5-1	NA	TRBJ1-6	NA	TGCGCCAGCAGCACTACAGGGATGATCCATTCACCCCTCCACTTT	CASSTTGMIHSPLHF
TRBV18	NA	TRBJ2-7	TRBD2	TGTGCCAGCTCACCACGGGCGGGAGGCCTCTCCTACGAGCAGTACTTC	CASSPRAGGLSYEQYF
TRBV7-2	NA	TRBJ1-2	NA	TGTGCCAGCAGCCCGGGGGTTCAGGGTGGCTACACCTTC	CASSPGVQGGYTF
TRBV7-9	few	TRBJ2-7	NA	TGTGCCAGCAGCTTAGGGACAGCTACGAAGTACTTC	CASSLGTATKYF
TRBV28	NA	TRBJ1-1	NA	TGTGCCAGCAGTTTCAGGGTTGCGGCTGAAGCTTTCTTT	CASSFRVAAEAFF
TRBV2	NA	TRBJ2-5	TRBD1	TGTGCCAGCCGACAAGGGGGCGAGACCCAGTACTTC	CASRQGGETQYF
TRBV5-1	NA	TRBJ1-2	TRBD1	TGCGCCAGCAGCTCAGTACAGGGGGCAGATGGCTACACCTTC	CASSSVQGADGYTF